This T cell receptor (beta chain) was identified in a study of vaccination effects on CD4 cells after COVID-19. Study outcomes and limitations: Post-vaccine spike-reactive clones in convalescents were mainly new vaccine-induced clones. Infection-derived and vaccine-derived clones contracted markedly late after vaccination.

Trimming removed 4 bases at V and 6 bases at J, with 20 bases between. The CDR3 covers 15 residues. CDR1 SGHNT and CDR2 YYREEE come from the germline V gene (reference sequence). Profiling relied on immunoSEQ multiplex PCR, and the TCRdb table lists in-frame clones only, not all of them. The sample consists of about 50,000 clones, over 60% of them appearing once. In regard to this clone: Its cognate antigen is unknown.

Isolating CD4+ T cells followed about 10 days of culture. SARS-CoV-2 infected the person between March and December 2020, as confirmed by PCR. Two doses of either BNT162b2 or mRNA-1273 were given to each participant. This rearrangement joins TRBV5-4 to TRBJ2-7; unclear D gene. This receptor was taken from a human donor who had a prior SARS-CoV-2 infection. The input for sequencing was CD4+ T cells from PBMCs cultured without peptide, taken after COVID-19 vaccination. Here the CDR3 DNA reads TGTGCCAGCAGCACCCCGAGCGACTCCCGACTCGAGCAGTACTTC. Protein product: CASSTPSDSRLEQYF.